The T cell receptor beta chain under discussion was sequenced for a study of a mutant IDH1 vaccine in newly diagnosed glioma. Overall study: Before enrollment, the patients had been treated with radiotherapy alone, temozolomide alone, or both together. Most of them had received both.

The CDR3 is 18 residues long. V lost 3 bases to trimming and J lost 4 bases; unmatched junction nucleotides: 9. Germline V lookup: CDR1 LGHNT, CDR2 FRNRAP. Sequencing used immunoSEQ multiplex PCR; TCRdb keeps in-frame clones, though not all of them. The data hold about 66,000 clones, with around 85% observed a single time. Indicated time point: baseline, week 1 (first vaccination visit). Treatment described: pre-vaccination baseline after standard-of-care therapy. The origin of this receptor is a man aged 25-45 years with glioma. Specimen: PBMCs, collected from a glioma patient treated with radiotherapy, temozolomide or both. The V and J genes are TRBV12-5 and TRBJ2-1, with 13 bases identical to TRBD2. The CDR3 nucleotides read TGTGCTAGTGGTTTCAATCCACTAGCGGGGGGGCTATACAATGAGCAGTTCTTC. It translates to CASGFNPLAGGLYNEQFF.